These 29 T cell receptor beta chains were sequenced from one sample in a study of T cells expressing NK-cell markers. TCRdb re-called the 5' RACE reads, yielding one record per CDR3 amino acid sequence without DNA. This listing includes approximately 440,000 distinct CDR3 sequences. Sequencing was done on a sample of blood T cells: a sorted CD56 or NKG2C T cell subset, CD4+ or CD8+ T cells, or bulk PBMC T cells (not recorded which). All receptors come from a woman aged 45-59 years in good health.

The CDR3 spells CASSFGTRPTDTQYF. The chain links TRBV5-1 to TRBJ2-3; the D call of TRBD2 rests on TCRdb alone, since no DNA is present to check it. In germline, CDR1 is SGHRS, CDR2 YFSETQ. This CDR3 region has 15 residues.

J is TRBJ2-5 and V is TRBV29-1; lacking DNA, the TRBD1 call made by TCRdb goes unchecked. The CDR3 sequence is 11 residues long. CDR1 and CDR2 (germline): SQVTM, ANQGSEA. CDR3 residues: CSGRTGETQYF.

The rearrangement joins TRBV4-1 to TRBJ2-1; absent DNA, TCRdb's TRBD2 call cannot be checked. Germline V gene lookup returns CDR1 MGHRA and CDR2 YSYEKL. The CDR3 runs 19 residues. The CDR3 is CASSLRAQTSGSWINEQFF.

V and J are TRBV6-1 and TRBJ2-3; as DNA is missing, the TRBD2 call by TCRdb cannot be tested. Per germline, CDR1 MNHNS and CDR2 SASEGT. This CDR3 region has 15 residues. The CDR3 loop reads CATDLAGGPTDTQYF.

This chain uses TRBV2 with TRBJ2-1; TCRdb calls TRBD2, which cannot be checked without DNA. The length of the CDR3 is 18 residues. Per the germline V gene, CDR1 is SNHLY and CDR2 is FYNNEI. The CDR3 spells CASSETRSGWSSYNEQFF.

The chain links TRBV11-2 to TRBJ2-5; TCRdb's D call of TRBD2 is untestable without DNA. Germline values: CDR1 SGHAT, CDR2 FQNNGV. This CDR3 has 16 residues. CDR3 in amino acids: CASSPTVSGNQETQYF.

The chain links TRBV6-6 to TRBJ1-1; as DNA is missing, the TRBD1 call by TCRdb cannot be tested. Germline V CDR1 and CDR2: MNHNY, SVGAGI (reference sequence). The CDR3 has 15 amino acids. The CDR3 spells CASSPTGRALTEAFF.

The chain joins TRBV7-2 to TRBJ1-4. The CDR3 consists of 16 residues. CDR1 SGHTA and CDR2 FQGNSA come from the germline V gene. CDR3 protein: CASSLVGTSTNEKLFF.

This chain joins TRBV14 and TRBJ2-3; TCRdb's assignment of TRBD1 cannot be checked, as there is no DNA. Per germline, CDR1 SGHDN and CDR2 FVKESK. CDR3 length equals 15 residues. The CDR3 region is CASSQVQGGTDTQYF.

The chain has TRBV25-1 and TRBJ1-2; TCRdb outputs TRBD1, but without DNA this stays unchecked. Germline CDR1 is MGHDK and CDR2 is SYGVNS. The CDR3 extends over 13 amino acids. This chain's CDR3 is CASRSEQGYGYTF.

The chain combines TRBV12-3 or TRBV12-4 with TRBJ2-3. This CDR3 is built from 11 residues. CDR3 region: CASRKTDRQYF.

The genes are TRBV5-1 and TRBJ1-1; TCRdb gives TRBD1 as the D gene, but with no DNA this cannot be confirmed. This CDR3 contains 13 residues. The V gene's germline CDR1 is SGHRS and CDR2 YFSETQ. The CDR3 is CASSPQGRAEAFF.

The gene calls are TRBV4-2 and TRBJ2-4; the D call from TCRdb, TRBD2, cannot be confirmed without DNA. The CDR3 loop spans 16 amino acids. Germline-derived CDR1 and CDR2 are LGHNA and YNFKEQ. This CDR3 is CASSQEIAGVSDIQYF.

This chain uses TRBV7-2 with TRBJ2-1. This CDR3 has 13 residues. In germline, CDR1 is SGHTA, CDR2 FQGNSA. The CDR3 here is CASSLELLNEQFF. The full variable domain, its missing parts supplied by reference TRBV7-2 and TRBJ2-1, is GAGVSQSPSNKVTEKGKDVELRCDPISGHTALYWYRQSLGQGLEFLIYFQGNSAPDKSGLPSDRFSAERTGGSVSTLTIQRTQQEDSAVYLCASSLELLNEQFFGPGTRLTVL.

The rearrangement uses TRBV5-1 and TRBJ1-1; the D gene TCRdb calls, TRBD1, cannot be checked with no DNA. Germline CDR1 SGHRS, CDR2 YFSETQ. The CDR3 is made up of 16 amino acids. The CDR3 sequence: CASSQPTGDLNTEAFF.

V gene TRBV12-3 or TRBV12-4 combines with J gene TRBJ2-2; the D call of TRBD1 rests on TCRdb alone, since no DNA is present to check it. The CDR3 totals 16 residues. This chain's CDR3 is CASSSRDRETTGELFF.

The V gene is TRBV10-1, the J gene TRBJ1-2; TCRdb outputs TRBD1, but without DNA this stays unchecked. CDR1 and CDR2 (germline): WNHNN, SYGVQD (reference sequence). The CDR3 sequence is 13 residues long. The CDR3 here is CASSEGQNYGYTF.

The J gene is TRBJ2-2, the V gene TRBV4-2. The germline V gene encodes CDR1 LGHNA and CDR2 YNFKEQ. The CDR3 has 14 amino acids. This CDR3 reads CASSPGPSTGELFF.

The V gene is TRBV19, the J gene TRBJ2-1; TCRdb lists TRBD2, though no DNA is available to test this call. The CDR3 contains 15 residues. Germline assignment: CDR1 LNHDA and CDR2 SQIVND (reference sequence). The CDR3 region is CASSSPASGRGEQFF.

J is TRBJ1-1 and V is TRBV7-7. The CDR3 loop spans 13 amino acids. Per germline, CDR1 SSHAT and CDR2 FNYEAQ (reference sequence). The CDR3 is CASSHTQDTEAFF.

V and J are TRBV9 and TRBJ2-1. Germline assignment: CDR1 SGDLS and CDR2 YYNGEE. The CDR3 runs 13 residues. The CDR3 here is CASSTQAYNEQFF.

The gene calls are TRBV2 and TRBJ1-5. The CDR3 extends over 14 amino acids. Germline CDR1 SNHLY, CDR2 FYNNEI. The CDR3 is CASTLAGGNQPQHF.

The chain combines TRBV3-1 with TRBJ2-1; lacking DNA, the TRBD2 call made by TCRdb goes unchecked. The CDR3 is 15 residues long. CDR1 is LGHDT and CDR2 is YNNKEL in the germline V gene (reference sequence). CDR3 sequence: CASSKGGSYYNEQFF.

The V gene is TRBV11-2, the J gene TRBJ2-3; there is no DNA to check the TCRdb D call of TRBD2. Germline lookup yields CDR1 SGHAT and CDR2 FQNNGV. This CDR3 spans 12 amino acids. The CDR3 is CASSPGGRKQYF.

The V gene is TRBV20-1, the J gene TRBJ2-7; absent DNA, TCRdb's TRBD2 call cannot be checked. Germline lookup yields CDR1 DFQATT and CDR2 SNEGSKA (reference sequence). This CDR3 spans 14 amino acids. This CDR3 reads CSARAPLGDYEQYF.

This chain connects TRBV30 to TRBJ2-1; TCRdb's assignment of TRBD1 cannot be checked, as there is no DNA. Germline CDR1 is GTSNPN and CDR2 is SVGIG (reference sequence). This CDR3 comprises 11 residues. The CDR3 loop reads CAWSPGTEQFF. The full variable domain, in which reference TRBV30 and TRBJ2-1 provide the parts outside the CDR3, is SQTIHQWPATLVQPVGSPLSLECTVEGTSNPNLYWYRQAAGRGLQLLFYSVGIGQISSEVPQNLSASRPQDRQFILSSKKLLLSDSGFYLCAWSPGTEQFFGPGTRLTVL.

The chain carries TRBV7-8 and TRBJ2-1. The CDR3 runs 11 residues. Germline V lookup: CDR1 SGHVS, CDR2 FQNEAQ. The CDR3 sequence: CASSPEAEQFF.

CDR3 residues: CASSILVGPYEQYF. This chain connects TRBV28 to TRBJ2-7. The length of the CDR3 is 14 residues. Germline V gives CDR1 MDHEN, CDR2 SYDVKM.

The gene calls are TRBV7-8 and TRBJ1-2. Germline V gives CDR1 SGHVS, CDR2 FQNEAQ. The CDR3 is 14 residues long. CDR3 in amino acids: CASSRGGQNYGYTF.